The T cell receptor beta chain described here comes from a study of cytomegalovirus exposure and HLA in healthy donors. The study, taken as a whole, reports: Roughly uniform sequencing depth across donors was assumed, possibly incorrectly. Prior analysis indicated that the majority of TCR beta V segments exhibited productivity approximately 90% or approximately 30% of the time. Cytomegalovirus association was listed for approximately 150 TCR beta chains. Some V segments, TRBV6-2 and TRBV6-3 among them, were indistinguishable and were therefore excluded.

Both 60 Vbeta primers and 13 Jbeta primers went into the PCR. The table came from immunoSEQ multiplex PCR; TCRdb's copy has only in-frame clones and leaves some out. The sample table includes around 100,000 clones. A word on this clone: Its target is not known.

Germline V gene lookup returns CDR1 LGHNA and CDR2 YNFKEQ. The CDR3 length is 17 residues. The V and J ends lost 4 bases and 1 base respectively, with 19 bases between them. The clonotype comes from a man between 25 and 39 years old in good health and CMV-seronegative. The sample taken for sequencing was PBMCs. This chain links TRBV4-2 with TRBJ1-1; D call uncertain. CDR3 sequence (DNA): TGTGCCAGCAGCCGCACCTTCGAGGGAAGAAAGAACACTGAAGCTTTCTTT. As protein: CASSRTFEGRKNTEAFF.